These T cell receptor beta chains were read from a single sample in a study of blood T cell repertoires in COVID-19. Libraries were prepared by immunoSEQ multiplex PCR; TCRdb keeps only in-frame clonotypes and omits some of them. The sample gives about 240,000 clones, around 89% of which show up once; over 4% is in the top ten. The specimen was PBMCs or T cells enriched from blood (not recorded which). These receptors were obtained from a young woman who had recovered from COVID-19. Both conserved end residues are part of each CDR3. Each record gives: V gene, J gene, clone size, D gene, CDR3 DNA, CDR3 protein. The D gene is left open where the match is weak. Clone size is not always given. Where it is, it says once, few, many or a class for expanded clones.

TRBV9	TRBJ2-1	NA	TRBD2	TGTGCCAGCAGCGTAGCCGGGCTAGCGGGAGTTTACAATGAGCAGTTCTTC	CASSVAGLAGVYNEQFF
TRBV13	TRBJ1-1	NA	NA	TGTGCCAGCAGCCCCCCGGGACACAGATACACTGAAGCTTTCTTT	CASSPPGHRYTEAFF
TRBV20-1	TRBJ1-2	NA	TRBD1	TGCAGTGCTAGTCCTGCCGGGACAGGGAATGGCTACACCTTC	CSASPAGTGNGYTF
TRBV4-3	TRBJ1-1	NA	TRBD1	TGCGCCAGCAGCCACCGAACAGGGGATCTGGAAGCTTTCTTT	CASSHRTGDLEAFF
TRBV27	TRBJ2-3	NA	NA	TGTGCCAGCAGGGCCAACGCCGAGTATTTT	CASRANAEYF
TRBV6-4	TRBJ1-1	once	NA	TGTGCCAGCAGTCGGACAGCGAACACTGAAGCTTTCTTT	CASSRTANTEAFF
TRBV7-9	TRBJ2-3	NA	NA	TGTGCCAGCAGCCCTAGCACAGATACGCAGTATTTT	CASSPSTDTQYF
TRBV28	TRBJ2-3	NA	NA	TGTGCCAGCAGTTTAGCTAGCTCAGGGGTTACAGATACGCAGTATTTT	CASSLASSGVTDTQYF
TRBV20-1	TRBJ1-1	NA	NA	TGCAGTGTTTCGGGAAACACTGAAGCTTTCTTT	CSVSGNTEAFF
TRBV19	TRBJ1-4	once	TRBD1	TGTGCCAGTAGTCCTAACCGGGACAGGGCCGGAGGTGGAAAACTGTTTTTT	CASSPNRDRAGGGKLFF
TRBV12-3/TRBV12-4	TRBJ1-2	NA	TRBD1	TGTGCCAGTTCACAGGGGGCTAACTATGGCTACACCTTC	CASSQGANYGYTF
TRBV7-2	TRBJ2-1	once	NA	TGTGCCAGCAGCTTTAGCGCAGATGAGCAGTTCTTC	CASSFSADEQFF
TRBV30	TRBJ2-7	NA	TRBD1	TGTGCCTGGAGTGCCGGGACAGGGGGCTACGAGCAGTACTTC	CAWSAGTGGYEQYF
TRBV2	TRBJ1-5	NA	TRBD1	TGTGCCAGCGTGTGGGACAGAAAACAGCCCCAGCATTTT	CASVWDRKQPQHF
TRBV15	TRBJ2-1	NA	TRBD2	TGTGCCACCAAGGAAATAGCGGGAGACAATGAGCAGTTCTTC	CATKEIAGDNEQFF
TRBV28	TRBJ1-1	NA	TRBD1	TGTGCCAGCAGTGGCGGCGACAGGGCCCGTCGAAGTTTCTTT	CASSGGDRARRSFF
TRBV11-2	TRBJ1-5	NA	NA	TGTGCCAGCAGCGTTGGACAGTCCACTCAGCCCCAGCATTTT	CASSVGQSTQPQHF
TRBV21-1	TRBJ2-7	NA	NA	TGTGCCAGCAGCAACCCGTGGGGTTCACTAGCGGGGGCCCCGAGGGGCTACGAGCAGTACTTC	CASSNPWGSLAGAPRGYEQYF
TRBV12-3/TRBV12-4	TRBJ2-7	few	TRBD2	TGTGCCAGCGGGACTAGCGGGTCCTACGAGCAGTACTTC	CASGTSGSYEQYF
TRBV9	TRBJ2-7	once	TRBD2	TGTGCCAGCAGCGTTTCCCCAGCGGGAAACTACGAGCAGTACTTC	CASSVSPAGNYEQYF
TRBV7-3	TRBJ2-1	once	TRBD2	TGTGCCAGCAGCGTAGCGGGAGTTCCCTCCTACAATGAGCAGTTCTTC	CASSVAGVPSYNEQFF
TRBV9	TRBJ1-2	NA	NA	TGTGCCAGCAGCGTAGGGACCGGGAGCAGGCTTTATGGCTACACCTTC	CASSVGTGSRLYGYTF
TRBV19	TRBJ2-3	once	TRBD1	TGTGCCAGTAGTATAGATTTGGGGACAGGGAACACAGATACGCAGTATTTT	CASSIDLGTGNTDTQYF
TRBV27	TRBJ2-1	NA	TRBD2	TGTGCCAGCAGTTTGTTTGCGGGGGGACCTCTGAATGAGCAGTTCTTC	CASSLFAGGPLNEQFF
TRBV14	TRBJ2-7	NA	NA	TGTGCCAGCAGCCGCTCCGGGGCAGGGGCGTCCTACGAGCAGTACTTC	CASSRSGAGASYEQYF
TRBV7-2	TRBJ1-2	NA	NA	TGTGCCAGCAGCTTAGAAGGTGGGAGACTGGGGTATGGCTACACCTTC	CASSLEGGRLGYGYTF
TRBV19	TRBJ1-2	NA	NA	TGTGCCAGTAGTATAGCGGTTCTCTATGGCTACACCTTC	CASSIAVLYGYTF